These 2 T cell receptor beta chains originate from one sample sequenced in a study of blood T cell repertoires in COVID-19 (dated by TCRdb to 2020 to 2021). Receptors were amplified or captured by the immunoSEQ multiplex PCR assay. Not all clones reach the TCRdb copy of this immuneACCESS table, which keeps in-frame sequences only. Checked studies attribute under half of the gap to unresolved V genes and leave the rest unexplained. This sample has about 40,000 clones in its table, and 60% to 85% of those were observed once. The ten top clones hold 25% to 40% of the sample. Sequencing used peripheral blood. These receptors were collected from a woman older than 75 with acute or convalescent COVID-19.

The chain carries TRBV5-6 and TRBJ2-3, with D hard to call. The CDR3 is made up of 15 amino acids. The V and J ends lost 0 bases and 0 bases respectively, with 8 bases between them. CDR1 is SGHDT, CDR2 YYEEEE, per germline. CDR3 sequence: CASSLGSGSTDTQYF. The CDR3 region has the DNA TGTGCCAGCAGCTTGGGGAGTGGGAGCACAGATACGCAGTATTTT.

This clone came up once. The chain uses TRBV7-9 and TRBJ1-4; 10 positions agree with TRBD1. Unmatched junction bases numbered 5, after V lost 2 bases and J lost 8 bases. Per the germline V gene, CDR1 is SEHNR and CDR2 is FQNEAQ (reference sequence). This CDR3 has 15 residues. The CDR3 protein is CASSLSGTGVEKLFF. CDR3 bases: TGTGCCAGCAGCTTATCCGGGACAGGGGTAGAAAAACTGTTTTTT.